This T cell receptor beta chain is from a study of blood T cell repertoires in COVID-19. The overall study: Sample material is recorded as cDNA or gDNA derived from T cells, B-cell-depleted T cells, or PBMCs.

Per the germline V gene, CDR1 is SGHKS and CDR2 is YYEKEE (reference sequence). This CDR3 has 13 amino acids. V was shortened by 8 bases and J by 3 bases, with 11 bases between the two germline ends. The method was immunoSEQ multiplex PCR; TCRdb's version includes in-frame clones alone and lacks a portion of them. The data contain under 200,000 clones, about 87% of them singletons. This TCR came from a woman aged 55-69 years who had recovered from COVID-19. J is TRBJ1-4 and V is TRBV5-5, with D perhaps matching TRBD1 (5 bases). Sequenced: peripheral blood. CDR3 loop: CASLLGPNEKLFF. Written as DNA, the CDR3 is TGTGCCAGTTTGTTGGGGCCTAATGAAAAACTGTTTTTT.